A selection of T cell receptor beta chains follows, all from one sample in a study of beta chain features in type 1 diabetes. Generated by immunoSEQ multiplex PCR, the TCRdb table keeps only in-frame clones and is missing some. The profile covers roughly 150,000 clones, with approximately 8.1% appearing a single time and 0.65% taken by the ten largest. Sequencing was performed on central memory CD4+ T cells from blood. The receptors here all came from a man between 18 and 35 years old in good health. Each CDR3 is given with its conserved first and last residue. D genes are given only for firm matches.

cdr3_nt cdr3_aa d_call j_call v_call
TGCGCCAGCAGCCCGGTATCAAGCAATGAGCAGTTCTTC CASSPVSSNEQFF NA TRBJ2-1 TRBV5-1
TGTGCCAGCAGCTGGTATACAGGGGTTAGGGGCACTGAAGCTTTCTTT CASSWYTGVRGTEAFF TRBD1 TRBJ1-1 TRBV5-6
TGTGCCAGCACGGAGGTTTCGAACACTGAAGCTTTCTTT CASTEVSNTEAFF NA TRBJ1-1 TRBV6-1
TGTGCCAGCAGTTCTTTTATCCGGGACAGGGATCGTGGCTACACCTTC CASSSFIRDRDRGYTF TRBD1 TRBJ1-2 TRBV27
TGTGCCAGCAGATTTATCACAGGGGCCGATGGCTACACCTTC CASRFITGADGYTF TRBD1 TRBJ1-2 TRBV28
TGTGCCAGCAGTGACTCATGGGGCAAGGGCTACACCTTC CASSDSWGKGYTF NA TRBJ1-2 TRBV6-4
TGTGCCAGCAGTGAACTAGCGGGAGGGTTCAATGAGCAGTTCTTC CASSELAGGFNEQFF TRBD2 TRBJ2-1 TRBV2
TGCGCCAGCAGCTTGGCTGGCGGGGGGCGCACAGATACGCAGTATTTT CASSLAGGGRTDTQYF TRBD2 TRBJ2-3 TRBV5-1
TGCGCCAGCAGCCGCCCAGGGACCTACGAGCAGTACTTC CASSRPGTYEQYF NA TRBJ2-7 TRBV5-1
TGTGCCAGCAGTGATCTCGGGAATTGGTGGACGCAGTATTTT CASSDLGNWWTQYF NA TRBJ2-3 TRBV6-5
TGTGCCAGCTCACCTCTGGGGACCGGGACAAATACCTACGAGCAGTACTTC CASSPLGTGTNTYEQYF NA TRBJ2-7 TRBV18